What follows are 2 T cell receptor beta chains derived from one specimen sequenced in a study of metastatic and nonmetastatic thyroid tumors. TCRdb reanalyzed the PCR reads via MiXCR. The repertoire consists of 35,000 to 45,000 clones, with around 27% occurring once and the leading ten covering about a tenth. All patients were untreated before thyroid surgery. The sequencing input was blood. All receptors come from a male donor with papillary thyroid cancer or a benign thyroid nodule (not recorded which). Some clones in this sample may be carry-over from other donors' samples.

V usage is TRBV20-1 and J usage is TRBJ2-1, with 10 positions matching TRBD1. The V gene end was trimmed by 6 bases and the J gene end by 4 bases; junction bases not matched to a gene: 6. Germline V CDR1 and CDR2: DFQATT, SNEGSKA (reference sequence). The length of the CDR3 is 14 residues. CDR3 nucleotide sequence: TGCAGTGCAATGGGACAGGGGAATTACAATGAGCAGTTCTTC. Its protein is CSAMGQGNYNEQFF.

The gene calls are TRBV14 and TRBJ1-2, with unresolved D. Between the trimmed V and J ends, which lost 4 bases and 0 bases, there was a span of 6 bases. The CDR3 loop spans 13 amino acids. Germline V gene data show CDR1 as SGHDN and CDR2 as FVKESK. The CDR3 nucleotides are TGTGCCAGCAGCCCCCTCCCTAACTATGGCTACACCTTC. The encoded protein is CASSPLPNYGYTF.